The 26 T cell receptor beta chains below all came from one sample that was sequenced in a study of blood T cell repertoires in COVID-19. Produced via immunoSEQ multiplex PCR; TCRdb's table is partial and in-frame only. This repertoire shows 140,000 or so clones, 80% to 90% found once; its top ten account for roughly 10%. The sequenced material came from peripheral blood. Receptors originate from a man between 60 and 70 years old with active or convalescent COVID-19.

This sequence joins TRBV7-2 and TRBJ2-7, with TRBD1 matching over 8 bases. CDR3 length: 12 residues. The germline V gene has CDR1 SGHTA and CDR2 FQGNSA. The V gene end was trimmed by 4 bases and the J gene end by 11 bases; junction bases not matched to a gene: 7. The CDR3 loop is CASSSPGTGEYF. CDR3 sequence (DNA): TGTGCCAGCAGCTCTCCTGGGACAGGAGAGTACTTC. The full variable domain, in which reference TRBV7-2 and TRBJ2-7 provide the parts outside the CDR3, is GAGVSQSPSNKVTEKGKDVELRCDPISGHTALYWYRQSLGQGLEFLIYFQGNSAPDKSGLPSDRFSAERTGGSVSTLTIQRTQQEDSAVYLCASSSPGTGEYFGPGTRLTVT.

The V and J genes are TRBV18 and TRBJ1-5, with no clear D. Germline lookup yields CDR1 KGHSH and CDR2 LQKENI. The CDR3 spans 14 residues. V lost 1 base, J lost 2 bases, and 6 bases lay in between. The DNA for the CDR3 is TGTGCCAGCTCACCACGGCAGGGCAATCAGCCCCAGCATTTT. Translation gives CASSPRQGNQPQHF.

V usage is TRBV5-1 and J usage is TRBJ2-1; 9 nucleotides align to TRBD2. There are 16 residues in the CDR3. Looked up from germline, CDR1 is SGHRS and CDR2 is YFSETQ. Trimming removed 1 base from V and 6 bases from J; junction bases left unmatched: 8. The CDR3 nucleotides are TGCGCCAGCAGCTTGTTTGCCAGCGGGAGGCCCAATGAGCAGTTCTTC. Its protein is CASSLFASGRPNEQFF.

The chain employs TRBV30 and TRBJ1-5, with 8 bases fitting TRBD1. This CDR3 is built from 17 residues. Germline V gives CDR1 GTSNPN, CDR2 SVGIG (reference sequence). J was trimmed by 3 bases and V by 2 bases; bases with no gene match: 12. The CDR3 loop is CAWSPPRTGILNQPQHF. The DNA of the CDR3 is TGTGCCTGGAGTCCTCCCAGGACAGGGATCCTCAATCAGCCCCAGCATTTT.

The chain joins TRBV14 to TRBJ1-5; 7 positions agree with TRBD1. Germline lookup yields CDR1 SGHDN and CDR2 FVKESK. Trimming took 0 bases from V and 2 from J; bases not matched to a gene: 13. The CDR3 covers 19 residues. The CDR3: CASSQEPGEGASGNQPQHF. The CDR3 DNA is TGTGCCAGCAGCCAAGAACCAGGTGAGGGGGCGTCTGGCAATCAGCCCCAGCATTTT.

The J gene is TRBJ1-1, the V gene TRBV24-1; tentative D call: TRBD1 (6 bases). Trimming left V 4 bases short and J 0 bases short, with 11 bases between. CDR1 and CDR2 (germline): KGHDR, SFDVKD. The CDR3 is 15 amino acids. The CDR3 nucleotides are TGTGCCACCAGTGACACCGGGACAATGAACACTGAAGCTTTCTTT. Amino acid sequence: CATSDTGTMNTEAFF.

The chain couples TRBV6-1 to TRBJ1-5; D is possibly TRBD1 (5 bases). Germline V gives CDR1 MNHNS, CDR2 SASEGT. CDR3 length: 16 residues. V lost 0 bases and J lost 5, with 14 bases in between. This CDR3 reads CASSEAAGTGDQPQHF. The CDR3, as DNA: TGTGCCAGCAGTGAAGCGGCAGGGACGGGAGATCAGCCCCAGCATTTT.

The chain links TRBV11-2 to TRBJ2-1; 10 positions match TRBD2. V shed 1 base and J 7 bases; nucleotides not matched to a gene: 10. In germline, CDR1 is SGHAT, CDR2 FQNNGV. The CDR3 is 17 amino acids. The CDR3 loop reads CASSLAASGSLRNEQFF. The CDR3 DNA follows: TGTGCCAGCAGCTTAGCCGCTAGCGGGAGTTTGAGAAATGAGCAGTTCTTC.

In this sample, this clone turned up once. The rearrangement joins TRBV19 to TRBJ1-5, with D tentatively TRBD1 (5 bases). Germline V gene sequence: CDR1 LNHDA, CDR2 SQIVND (reference sequence). There are 16 residues in the CDR3. Deletions cut 4 bases from V and 6 bases from J, with 19 bases between. CDR3 residues: CASSTKARGGGQPQHF. CDR3 DNA sequence: TGTGCCAGTAGTACCAAGGCGAGGGGCGGGGGTCAGCCCCAGCATTTT.

The V gene is TRBV19, the J gene TRBJ1-1; D is possibly TRBD1 (6 bases). The CDR3 extends over 15 amino acids. In germline, CDR1 is LNHDA, CDR2 SQIVND (reference sequence). V dropped 7 bases and J dropped 5 bases, with 20 bases sitting between them. The CDR3 DNA is TGTGCCAGTAACAATCGGGGGGGCGCGGAGACTGAAGCTTTCTTT. This codes for CASNNRGGAETEAFF.

This chain links TRBV6-6 with TRBJ1-5, with TRBD1 matching over 10 bases. The CDR3 consists of 15 residues. Losses at the gene ends were 6 bases for V and 5 bases for J; bases not matched to a gene: 7. Germline loops: CDR1 MNHNY, CDR2 SVGAGI (reference sequence). CDR3 DNA sequence: TGTGCCAGCAGGGGGGACAGGGGCGCGGATCAGCCCCAGCATTTT. This encodes CASRGDRGADQPQHF.

This chain connects TRBV7-2 to TRBJ2-7; 11 nucleotides match TRBD2. Germline CDR1 and CDR2: SGHTA and FQGNSA. V lost 2 bases to trimming and J lost 5 bases; unmatched junction nucleotides: 14. The length of the CDR3 is 18 residues. Here the CDR3 reads CASSLRHGSGRVGNEQYF. As DNA, the CDR3 is TGTGCCAGCAGCTTAAGGCATGGTAGCGGGAGGGTCGGGAACGAGCAGTACTTC.

This sequence joins TRBV5-4 and TRBJ2-7, with 10 bases matching TRBD2. The CDR3 is 18 residues long. The trim removed 4 bases at V and 0 bases at J, leaving 13 bases unmatched. Germline V CDR1 and CDR2: SGHNT, YYREEE (reference sequence). CDR3: CASSRVPSASGSSYEQYF. CDR3 bases: TGTGCCAGCAGCCGCGTACCATCTGCTAGCGGGAGCTCCTACGAGCAGTACTTC.

The J gene is TRBJ1-3, the V gene TRBV6-1; D is unclear. The CDR3 totals 16 residues. CDR1 and CDR2 (germline): MNHNS, SASEGT. The germline V and J ends were trimmed by 0 bases and 0 bases, with 9 bases remaining between them. CDR3: CASSEAIFSSGNTIYF. The CDR3 region has the DNA TGTGCCAGCAGTGAAGCGATCTTTAGCTCTGGAAACACCATATATTTT.

The rearrangement links TRBV10-1 to TRBJ1-1; D not certain. The CDR3 consists of 14 residues. With 8 bases removed from V and 0 bases from J, the gap between germline ends came to 13 bases. Germline loops: CDR1 WNHNN, CDR2 SYGVQD (reference sequence). The CDR3 DNA reads TGCGCCAGCCAAAACGGGGTCATGAACACTGAAGCTTTCTTT. It yields the protein CASQNGVMNTEAFF.

The chain has TRBV4-1 and TRBJ2-5; 9 bases are a match to TRBD1. Germline CDR1 reads MGHRA; CDR2 reads YSYEKL. Trimming took 1 base from V and 5 from J; bases not matched to a gene: 5. CDR3 length: 15 amino acids. CDR3 region: CASSQAGTGMETQYF. The DNA of the CDR3 is TGCGCCAGCAGCCAAGCCGGGACAGGGATGGAGACCCAGTACTTC.

This chain links TRBV6-2 or TRBV6-3 with TRBJ1-1; D possibly corresponds to TRBD1 (5 bases). Trimming pared 5 bases from V and 11 bases from J, leaving 21 bases between. The CDR3 is 14 amino acids. CDR1 and CDR2 (germline): MNHEY, SVGEGT. CDR3 nucleotides: TGTGCCAGCAGTCATCCGGGGGACGGATTTAGGGCTTTCTTT. Translation: CASSHPGDGFRAFF.

The V call is TRBV6-5, the J call TRBJ1-5; D unresolved. CDR1 and CDR2 (germline): MNHEY, SVGAGI. Trimming stripped 4 bases from V and 1 base from J, with 11 bases between. The length of the CDR3 is 15 residues. CDR3 amino acids: CASSSLEGSNQPQHF. The CDR3 bases are TGTGCCAGCAGTTCCCTGGAGGGAAGCAATCAGCCCCAGCATTTT.

CDR3 sequence: CASSYYDRDTNQPQHF. Here the CDR3 DNA reads TGTGCCAGCAGTTACTACGACAGGGATACCAATCAGCCCCAGCATTTT. The genes are TRBV6-6 and TRBJ1-5; 7 bases map to TRBD1. The CDR3 runs 16 residues. CDR1 is MNHNY, CDR2 SVGAGI, per germline (reference sequence). The V segment lost 1 base and the J segment 3 bases; nucleotides outside the gene matches: 6.

The rearrangement uses TRBV4-1 and TRBJ2-7, with 8 bases identical to TRBD1. V was pared by 3 bases and J by 2 bases, with 15 bases of the junction left unmatched. This CDR3 is 18 amino acids long. Germline lookup yields CDR1 MGHRA and CDR2 YSYEKL. CDR3 DNA sequence: TGCGCCAGCAGCCAGGCTCGGGACAGGCGGGCGAATCCCTACGAGCAGTACTTC. It specifies CASSQARDRRANPYEQYF.

A single count supports this clone. The rearrangement links TRBV28 to TRBJ1-1; no clear D gene. Germline-derived CDR1 and CDR2 are MDHEN and SYDVKM. CDR3 length: 11 residues. Deletions cut 8 bases from V and 2 bases from J, with 6 bases between. The CDR3 sequence is CASRDNTEAFF. The CDR3 bases are TGTGCCAGCCGGGATAACACTGAAGCTTTCTTT.

This clone occurred once. The gene calls are TRBV6-2 or TRBV6-3 and TRBJ2-5; 11 positions match TRBD2. From germline, CDR1 is MNHEY and CDR2 SVGEGT. V lost 6 bases to trimming and J lost 4 bases; unmatched junction nucleotides: 13. The CDR3 is 17 amino acids. This CDR3 is CASSFPSIAGGGETQYF. CDR3 coding DNA: TGTGCCAGCAGCTTCCCGTCTATAGCGGGAGGGGGAGAGACCCAGTACTTC.

The chain has TRBV25-1 and TRBJ1-2; 8 positions agree with TRBD1. Trimming at V came to 4 bases and at J to 4 bases, leaving 8 bases not matched to a gene. Germline values: CDR1 MGHDK, CDR2 SYGVNS. CDR3 length: 15 residues. DNA for the CDR3: TGTGCCAGCAGTGCCCGGACAGGGCGGGTCTATGGCTACACCTTC. It yields the protein CASSARTGRVYGYTF.

This clone appeared a single time. The chain links TRBV3-1 (or the pseudogene TRBV3-2) to TRBJ2-1, with 11 bases lining up with TRBD2. With 2 bases clipped from V and 7 bases from J, the junction kept 4 bases outside the gene matches. Germline-derived CDR1 and CDR2 are LGHDT and YNNKEL (reference sequence). The CDR3 sequence is 15 residues long. CDR3: CASSQFLAGGNEQFF. In nucleotides, the CDR3 is TGTGCCAGCAGCCAATTCCTAGCGGGAGGAAATGAGCAGTTCTTC.

There are a few counts of this clone. J is TRBJ2-2 and V is TRBV9, with no clear D. CDR3 length: 13 residues. V dropped 0 bases and J dropped 4 bases, with 4 bases sitting between them. The germline V gene encodes CDR1 SGDLS and CDR2 YYNGEE. CDR3 DNA sequence: TGTGCCAGCAGCGTAGGAGCCACCGGGGAGCTGTTTTTT. It codes for CASSVGATGELFF. Together with reference TRBV9 and TRBJ2-2, the CDR3 gives the full variable domain: DSGVTQTPKHLITATGQRVTLRCSPRSGDLSVYWYQQSLDQGLQFLIQYYNGEERAKGNILERFSAQQFPDLHSELNLSSLELGDSALYFCASSVGATGELFFGEGSRLTVL.

The chain employs TRBV27 and TRBJ1-1; 11 bases are a match to TRBD1. Trimming took 6 bases from V and 5 from J; bases not matched to a gene: 14. The germline V gene encodes CDR1 MNHEY and CDR2 SMNVEV (reference sequence). CDR3 length equals 17 residues. The CDR3 DNA sequence: TGTGCCAGCAGACACCCCGGACAGGGGGCGACGAGTACTGAAGCTTTCTTT. It encodes CASRHPGQGATSTEAFF.